The sequence of this T cell receptor beta chain was determined in a study of blood T cell repertoires in COVID-19. The CDR3 length is 15 residues. The ends lost 0 bases at V and 5 bases at J; junction bases unmatched: 5. In germline, CDR1 is SGHRS, CDR2 YFSETQ. Generated by immunoSEQ multiplex PCR, the TCRdb table keeps only in-frame clones and is missing some. The data show over 200,000 clones, under 85% seen once. The age range of participants was 18 to 89 years, with residence in about two dozen US areas. Cohort placement rested on clinical history that participants reported themselves. Among Cohort 3 donors, those recovered had two negative PCRs, clearance, or symptom resolution.

Material for sequencing was PBMCs or T cells enriched from blood (not recorded which). The sequence was obtained from a man aged 55 to 70 who had recovered from COVID-19. The V call is TRBV5-1, the J call TRBJ1-5; the match to TRBD1 covers 7 bases. This CDR3 reads CASSLAGTVDQPQHF. For the CDR3, the DNA is TGCGCCAGCAGCTTGGCTGGGACAGTCGATCAGCCCCAGCATTTT.